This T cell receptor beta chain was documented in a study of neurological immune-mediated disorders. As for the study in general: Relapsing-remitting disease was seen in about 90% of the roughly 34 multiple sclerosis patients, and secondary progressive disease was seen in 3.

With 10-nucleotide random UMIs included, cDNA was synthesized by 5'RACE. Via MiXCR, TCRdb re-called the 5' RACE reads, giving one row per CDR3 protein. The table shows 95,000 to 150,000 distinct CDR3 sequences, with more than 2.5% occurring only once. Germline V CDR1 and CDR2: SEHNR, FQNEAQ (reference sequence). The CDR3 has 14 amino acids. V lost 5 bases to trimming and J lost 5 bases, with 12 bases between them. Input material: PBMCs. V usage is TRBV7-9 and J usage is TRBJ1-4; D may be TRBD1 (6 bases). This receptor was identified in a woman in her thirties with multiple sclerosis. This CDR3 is CASSTGTYNEKLFF. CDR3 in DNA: TGTGCCAGCAGCACCGGGACATACAATGAAAAACTGTTTTTT. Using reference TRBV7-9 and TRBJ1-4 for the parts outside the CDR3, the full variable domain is DTGVSQNPRHKITKRGQNVTFRCDPISEHNRLYWYRQTLGQGPEFLTYFQNEAQLEKSRLLSDRFSAERPKGSFSTLEIQRTEQGDSAMYLCASSTGTYNEKLFFGSGTQLSVL.